This TCR beta chain was documented in a study of monozygotic twins with inflammatory bowel disease. Broader study findings: No separation of different T cell subtypes was possible.

The CDR3 covers 15 residues. In germline, CDR1 is LNHDA, CDR2 SQIVND (reference sequence). The template-switching step introduced UMIs that carried a 6-nucleotide sample barcode. From the 5' RACE reads, TCRdb lists one entry per CDR3 protein and no DNA. The table for this sample gives nearly 450,000 distinct CDR3 sequences. About this clonotype itself: Antigen unknown.

Input material: blood. The TCR comes from a human donor with ulcerative colitis or Crohn's disease, or a healthy co-twin of an affected twin (not recorded which). J is TRBJ2-7 and V is TRBV19; TCRdb's D call of TRBD1 is untestable without DNA. The CDR3 protein is CASSTPAGVTHEQYF.